This TCR beta chain stems from a study of blood T cell repertoires in COVID-19. As for the study in general: Whether acute or convalescent, the COVID-19 samples came from the United States, Italy and Spain. PBMCs, B-cell-depleted T cells, or T cells were the source of the cDNA or gDNA that made up the material.

Trimming removed 0 bases from V and 6 bases from J, with 15 bases in between. Germline CDR1 MNHNY, CDR2 SVGAGI (reference sequence). The CDR3 has 16 amino acids. In the study's own analysis: Reference gene primer amplification yielded estimated nucleated cell counts. The protocol was immunoSEQ multiplex PCR, while the TCRdb copy is restricted to in-frame clones and leaves out a portion. From that table come the V and J calls and clone size; the DNA was used to work out D and trimming. This table holds fewer than 200,000 clones, just under 85% found once. The sample comprised peripheral blood. This chain joins TRBV6-6 and TRBJ2-1; possibly TRBD2 for D (5 bases). This TCR came from a man aged 35-49 years who had recovered from COVID-19. The CDR3 reads CASSYSASPPPNEQFF. CDR3 in DNA: TGTGCCAGCAGTTACTCGGCTAGCCCTCCCCCCAATGAGCAGTTCTTC.